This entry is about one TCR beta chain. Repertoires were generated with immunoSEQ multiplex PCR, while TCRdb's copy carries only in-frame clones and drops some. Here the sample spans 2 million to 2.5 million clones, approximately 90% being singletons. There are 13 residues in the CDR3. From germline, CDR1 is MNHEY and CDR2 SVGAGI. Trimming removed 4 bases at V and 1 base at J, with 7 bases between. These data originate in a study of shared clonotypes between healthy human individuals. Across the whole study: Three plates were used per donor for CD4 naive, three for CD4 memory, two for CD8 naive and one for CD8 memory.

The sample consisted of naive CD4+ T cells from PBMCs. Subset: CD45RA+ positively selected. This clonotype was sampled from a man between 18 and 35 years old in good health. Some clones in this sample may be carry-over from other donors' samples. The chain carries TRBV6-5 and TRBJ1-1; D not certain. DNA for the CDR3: TGTGCCAGCAGTTCCCGAGGGAACACTGAAGCTTTCTTT. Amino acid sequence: CASSSRGNTEAFF.